The rows below give T cell receptor beta chains drawn from one sample of a study of shared clonotypes between healthy human individuals. Here immunoSEQ multiplex PCR was the method, and the copy in TCRdb shows in-frame clones only, minus some. The table includes millions of clones, more than 80% detected once. Sequenced: naive CD4+ T cells sorted from blood. All receptors derive from a young man in good health. The CDR3 runs from the conserved cysteine through the conserved F or W. The D gene is left open where the match is weak. Some rows have no size entry. The others give once, few or many, or a class for an expanded clone.

J: TRBJ2-1; D: TRBD2; V: TRBV28; size: .; CDR3: CASTQRGSYNEQFF; DNA: TGTGCCTCAACCCAGCGGGGCTCCTACAATGAGCAGTTCTTC
J: TRBJ1-5; D: .; V: TRBV18; size: .; CDR3: CASSQGSMGNQPQHF; DNA: TGTGCCAGCTCACAGGGAAGTATGGGCAATCAGCCCCAGCATTTT
J: TRBJ1-6; D: .; V: TRBV6-5; size: once; CDR3: CASRIGADNSPLHF; DNA: TGTGCCAGCAGGATTGGCGCGGATAATTCACCCCTCCACTTT
J: TRBJ2-3; D: .; V: TRBV10-3; size: .; CDR3: CAISWSAGTDTQYF; DNA: TGTGCCATCAGCTGGTCCGCCGGCACAGATACGCAGTATTTT
J: TRBJ2-6; D: .; V: TRBV9; size: .; CDR3: CASSAMNSGTLSGANVLTF; DNA: TGTGCCAGCAGCGCAATGAATAGTGGAACCCTCTCTGGGGCCAACGTCCTGACTTTC
J: TRBJ1-1; D: .; V: TRBV4-3; size: .; CDR3: CASSQDRGGHLNTEAFF; DNA: TGCGCCAGCAGCCAAGATAGGGGTGGCCATTTGAACACTGAAGCTTTCTTT
J: TRBJ1-1; D: .; V: TRBV5-4; size: .; CDR3: CASSLSVWENTEAFF; DNA: TGTGCCAGCAGCTTGTCAGTGTGGGAGAACACTGAAGCTTTCTTT
J: TRBJ1-1; D: TRBD1; V: TRBV28; size: .; CDR3: CASRTDRGSTEAFF; DNA: TGTGCCAGCAGGACTGACAGGGGGAGCACTGAAGCTTTCTTT
J: TRBJ2-5; D: .; V: TRBV5-1; size: .; CDR3: CASSLGLGYGRQETQYF; DNA: TGCGCCAGCAGCCTGGGGCTTGGTTATGGAAGACAAGAGACCCAGTACTTC
J: TRBJ2-7; D: .; V: TRBV28; size: .; CDR3: CASRDTPGRDYEQYF; DNA: TGTGCCAGCAGGGATACCCCGGGACGGGACTACGAGCAGTACTTC
J: TRBJ2-7; D: TRBD1; V: TRBV13; size: .; CDR3: CASSLPGQSYEQYF; DNA: TGTGCCAGCAGCCTCCCGGGACAGAGCTACGAGCAGTACTTC
J: TRBJ2-2; D: .; V: TRBV30; size: once; CDR3: CAWSVGTPNTGELFF; DNA: TGTGCCTGGAGTGTCGGGACACCGAACACCGGGGAGCTGTTTTTT
J: TRBJ2-7; D: .; V: TRBV5-1; size: .; CDR3: CASRGEYEQYF; DNA: TGCGCCAGCAGAGGAGAGTACGAGCAGTACTTC
J: TRBJ1-1; D: .; V: TRBV18; size: .; CDR3: CASSPIENTEAFF; DNA: TGTGCCAGCTCACCAATAGAGAACACTGAAGCTTTCTTT
J: TRBJ1-3; D: .; V: TRBV18; size: .; CDR3: CASSPGGLGNTIYF; DNA: TGTGCCAGCTCACCGGGGGGGCTTGGAAACACCATATATTTT
J: TRBJ2-5; D: .; V: TRBV9; size: .; CDR3: CASSDTSWGETQYF; DNA: TGTGCCAGCAGCGACACAAGCTGGGGGGAGACCCAGTACTTC
J: TRBJ2-3; D: .; V: TRBV12-5; size: once; CDR3: CASGLYTGADTQYF; DNA: TGTGCTAGTGGTCTATACACGGGAGCAGATACGCAGTATTTT
J: TRBJ1-6; D: .; V: TRBV6-1; size: .; CDR3: CASTDIRQKGSYNSPLHF; DNA: TGTGCCAGCACTGATATTCGACAGAAGGGCTCCTATAATTCACCCCTCCACTTT
J: TRBJ2-7; D: .; V: TRBV19; size: .; CDR3: CASSIGGHRNTPAYEQYF; DNA: TGTGCCAGTAGTATAGGGGGACATCGTAACACTCCAGCCTACGAGCAGTACTTC
J: TRBJ1-6; D: .; V: TRBV5-1; size: .; CDR3: CASGGTGLNSPLHF; DNA: TGCGCCAGCGGGGGTACCGGGCTTAATTCACCCCTCCACTTT
J: TRBJ2-7; D: TRBD2; V: TRBV6-5; size: .; CDR3: CASSPTSGRSYEQYF; DNA: TGTGCCAGCAGCCCCACTAGCGGCCGCTCCTACGAGCAGTACTTC
J: TRBJ2-5; D: TRBD2; V: TRBV9; size: .; CDR3: CASSVYQLREDRQETQYF; DNA: TGTGCCAGCAGCGTCTATCAGCTGCGGGAGGACCGCCAAGAGACCCAGTACTTC
J: TRBJ1-1; D: TRBD1; V: TRBV19; size: .; CDR3: CASSTQGADTEAFF; DNA: TGTGCCAGTAGTACACAGGGGGCGGACACTGAAGCTTTCTTT
J: TRBJ1-1; D: TRBD1; V: TRBV19; size: .; CDR3: CASSLQGTNTEAFF; DNA: TGTGCCAGTAGCTTACAGGGGACGAACACTGAAGCTTTCTTT
J: TRBJ1-5; D: TRBD1; V: TRBV18; size: .; CDR3: CASSPPGTGGSQPQHF; DNA: TGTGCCAGCTCACCGCCCGGGACAGGGGGCTCTCAGCCCCAGCATTTT
J: TRBJ1-5; D: .; V: TRBV7-2; size: .; CDR3: CASSFDRYSNQPQHF; DNA: TGTGCCAGCAGCTTCGACAGATATAGCAATCAGCCCCAGCATTTT
J: TRBJ1-5; D: .; V: TRBV6-1; size: .; CDR3: CASSEAAGGQPQHF; DNA: TGTGCCAGCAGTGAAGCGGCGGGGGGTCAGCCCCAGCATTTT
J: TRBJ2-2; D: .; V: TRBV9; size: once; CDR3: CASSAARDLGELFF; DNA: TGTGCCAGCAGCGCCGCCAGGGATCTGGGGGAGCTGTTTTTT
J: TRBJ2-1; D: TRBD2; V: TRBV10-3; size: .; CDR3: CAISRTSGVNSYNEQFF; DNA: TGTGCCATCAGTCGGACTAGCGGGGTCAACTCCTACAATGAGCAGTTCTTC
J: TRBJ1-2; D: TRBD1; V: TRBV5-5; size: .; CDR3: CASSLAQGARNYGYTF; DNA: TGTGCCAGCAGCTTGGCCCAGGGGGCTAGAAACTATGGCTACACCTTC
J: TRBJ2-5; D: .; V: TRBV7-2; size: .; CDR3: CASSSDPKGTQYF; DNA: TGTGCCAGCAGTTCAGACCCGAAGGGGACCCAGTACTTC
J: TRBJ2-7; D: .; V: TRBV5-1; size: .; CDR3: CASSSRGGATYEQYF; DNA: TGCGCCAGCAGTTCCCGTGGGGGCGCAACCTACGAGCAGTACTTC
J: TRBJ2-3; D: .; V: TRBV6-5; size: .; CDR3: CASSYSGGRTLDTQYF; DNA: TGTGCCAGCAGTTACTCTGGCGGTAGGACCCTAGATACGCAGTATTTT
J: TRBJ2-7; D: .; V: TRBV28; size: .; CDR3: CATHYGYEQYF; DNA: TGTGCCACCCACTACGGTTACGAGCAGTACTTC
J: TRBJ2-5; D: .; V: TRBV28; size: once; CDR3: CASRGAGKGQETQYF; DNA: TGTGCCAGCAGGGGGGCGGGTAAGGGGCAAGAGACCCAGTACTTC
J: TRBJ2-5; D: TRBD1; V: TRBV7-6; size: .; CDR3: CASSPGQGGHQETQYF; DNA: TGTGCCAGCAGCCCGGGACAGGGAGGCCACCAAGAGACCCAGTACTTC
J: TRBJ2-7; D: TRBD1; V: TRBV30; size: .; CDR3: CAWSTTGWYYEQYF; DNA: TGTGCCTGGAGTACGACAGGGTGGTACTACGAGCAGTACTTC
J: TRBJ2-1; D: .; V: TRBV7-9; size: once; CDR3: CASSLAVGGGHNEQFF; DNA: TGTGCCAGCAGCTTAGCGGTAGGCGGGGGCCACAATGAGCAGTTCTTC
J: TRBJ1-4; D: .; V: TRBV28; size: .; CDR3: CASSLEGVSEKLFF; DNA: TGTGCCAGCAGTTTAGAGGGGGTCTCAGAAAAACTGTTTTTT
J: TRBJ2-7; D: .; V: TRBV6-1; size: .; CDR3: CASRTLAAGGREQYF; DNA: TGTGCCAGCAGAACCCTAGCGGCAGGGGGGCGGGAGCAGTACTTC
J: TRBJ1-3; D: .; V: TRBV28; size: .; CDR3: CASSNPLSGNTIYF; DNA: TGTGCCAGCTCAAACCCACTCTCTGGAAACACCATATATTTT
J: TRBJ1-1; D: .; V: TRBV11-2; size: .; CDR3: CASSLGVRVEPILNTEAFF; DNA: TGTGCCAGCAGCTTAGGAGTCAGGGTGGAACCAATATTGAACACTGAAGCTTTCTTT
J: TRBJ2-1; D: .; V: TRBV11-2; size: .; CDR3: CASSLDRAISYNEQFF; DNA: TGTGCCAGCAGCTTAGATCGGGCAATCTCCTACAATGAGCAGTTCTTC
J: TRBJ2-3; D: .; V: TRBV6-6; size: .; CDR3: CASTNTDTQYF; DNA: TGTGCCAGCACCAACACCGATACGCAGTATTTT
J: TRBJ2-7; D: TRBD2; V: TRBV14; size: .; CDR3: CASSQRGGLGTSGRVQYF; DNA: TGTGCCAGCAGCCAGCGAGGGGGCCTGGGGACTAGCGGGAGAGTGCAGTACTTC
J: TRBJ2-7; D: TRBD1; V: TRBV5-1; size: .; CDR3: CASSATSTGPYEQYF; DNA: TGCGCCAGCAGCGCTACTTCGACAGGGCCCTACGAGCAGTACTTC
J: TRBJ2-7; D: .; V: TRBV5-1; size: .; CDR3: CASSLGGSIYEQYF; DNA: TGCGCCAGCAGCTTGGGTGGGAGTATCTACGAGCAGTACTTC
J: TRBJ1-2; D: TRBD1; V: TRBV10-3; size: .; CDR3: CAISERGQTYGYTF; DNA: TGTGCCATCAGTGAAAGGGGACAGACCTATGGCTACACCTTC
J: TRBJ2-7; D: TRBD2; V: TRBV5-1; size: once; CDR3: CASNPTSGGRSYEQYF; DNA: TGCGCCAGCAACCCGACTAGCGGGGGGAGGTCCTACGAGCAGTACTTC
J: TRBJ2-7; D: TRBD1; V: TRBV6-1; size: .; CDR3: CASSDVAGGVYEQYF; DNA: TGTGCCAGCAGTGATGTGGCAGGGGGAGTTTACGAGCAGTACTTC
J: TRBJ1-1; D: TRBD1; V: TRBV5-1; size: once; CDR3: CASSLTGGDTEAFF; DNA: TGCGCCAGCAGCTTGACAGGGGGTGACACTGAAGCTTTCTTT
J: TRBJ2-4; D: TRBD2; V: TRBV9; size: .; CDR3: CASSVGQGGVSIQYF; DNA: TGTGCCAGCAGCGTAGGGCAGGGAGGGGTAAGCATTCAGTACTTC